Sequencing of this T cell receptor beta chain was carried out in a study of blood T cell repertoires in COVID-19. Study information: Nucleic acid was either cDNA or gDNA, and it came from T cells, B-cell-depleted T cells, or PBMCs.

The CDR3 length is 13 residues. CDR1 is MDHEN, CDR2 SYDVKM, per germline. Trimming took off 6 bases at V and 2 bases at J, with 8 bases between the two ends. Profiling relied on immunoSEQ multiplex PCR, and the TCRdb table lists in-frame clones only, not all of them. The sample lists 70,000 to 80,000 clones; approximately 90% were seen once. The TCR originated in a woman in her sixties with active COVID-19. The chain is built from TRBV28 and TRBJ1-3; perhaps TRBD1 as D (6 bases). The specimen was peripheral blood. The chain's CDR3 is CASRGAPGNTIYF. CDR3 bases: TGTGCCAGCAGGGGGGCACCTGGAAACACCATATATTTT.